The sequence of this T cell receptor (beta chain) was determined in a study of blood T cell repertoires in COVID-19. Study-wide background: Material from acute and convalescent COVID-19 was sourced from the United States, Italy and Spain. PBMCs, B-cell-depleted T cells, or T cells provided the cDNA or gDNA that made up the material.

Looked up from germline, CDR1 is MGHRA and CDR2 is YSYEKL. There are 18 residues in the CDR3. J lost 0 bases, V lost 4 bases, and 14 bases had no gene match. In the study's own analysis: Estimated nucleated cell counts came from reference gene primer amplification. Generated by immunoSEQ multiplex PCR, the TCRdb table keeps only in-frame clones and is missing some. D and trimming come from the DNA, and the V and J calls and clone size come from that table. Of about 170,000 clones detected, around four fifths appear once; the ten largest clones hold over 7%. Seattle participants joined during active infection and were tracked over time. There are a few counts of this clone.

This sequence was found in an elderly woman with COVID-19, enrolled during active disease. V is TRBV4-1 and J is TRBJ1-1; 7 nucleotides match TRBD1. The sample comprised peripheral blood. The CDR3 DNA sequence: TGCGCCAGCAGCCGAGATGGCGAAAGGACAGGAATGAACACTGAAGCTTTCTTT. Protein sequence: CASSRDGERTGMNTEAFF.